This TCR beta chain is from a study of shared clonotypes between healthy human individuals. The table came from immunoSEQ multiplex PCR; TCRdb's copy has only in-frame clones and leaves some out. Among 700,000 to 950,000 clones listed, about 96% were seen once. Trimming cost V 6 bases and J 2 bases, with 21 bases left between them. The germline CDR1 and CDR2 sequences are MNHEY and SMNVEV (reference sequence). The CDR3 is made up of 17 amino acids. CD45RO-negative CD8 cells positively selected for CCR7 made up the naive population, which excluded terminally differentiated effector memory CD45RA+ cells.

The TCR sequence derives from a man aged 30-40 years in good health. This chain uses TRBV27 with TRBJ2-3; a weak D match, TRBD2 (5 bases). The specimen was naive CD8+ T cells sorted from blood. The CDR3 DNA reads TGTGCCAGCAGCCCTTTGGTGAGGACTTCCGACACAGATACGCAGTATTTT. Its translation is CASSPLVRTSDTDTQYF.